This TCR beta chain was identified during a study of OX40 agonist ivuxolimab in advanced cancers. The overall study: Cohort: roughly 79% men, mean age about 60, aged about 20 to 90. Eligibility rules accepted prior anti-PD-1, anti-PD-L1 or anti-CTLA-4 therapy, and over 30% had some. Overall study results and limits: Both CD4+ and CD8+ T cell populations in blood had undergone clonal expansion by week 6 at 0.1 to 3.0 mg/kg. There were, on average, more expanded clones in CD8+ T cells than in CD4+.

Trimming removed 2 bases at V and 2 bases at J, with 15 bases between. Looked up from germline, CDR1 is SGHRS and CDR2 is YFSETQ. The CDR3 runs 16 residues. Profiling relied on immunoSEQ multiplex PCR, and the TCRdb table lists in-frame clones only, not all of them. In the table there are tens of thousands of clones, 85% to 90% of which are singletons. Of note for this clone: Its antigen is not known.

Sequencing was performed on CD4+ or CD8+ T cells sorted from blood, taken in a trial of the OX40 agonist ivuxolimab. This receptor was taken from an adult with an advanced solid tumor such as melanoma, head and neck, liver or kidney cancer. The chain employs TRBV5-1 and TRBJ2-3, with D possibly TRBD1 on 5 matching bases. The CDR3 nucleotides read TGCGCCAGCAGCTTTTCAGGGAAGACAAACACAGATACGCAGTATTTT. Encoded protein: CASSFSGKTNTDTQYF. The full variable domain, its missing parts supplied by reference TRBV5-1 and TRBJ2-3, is KAGVTQTPRYLIKTRGQQVTLSCSPISGHRSVSWYQQTPGQGLQFLFEYFSETQRNKGNFPGRFSGRQFSNSRSEMNVSTLELGDSALYLCASSFSGKTNTDTQYFGPGTRLTVL.